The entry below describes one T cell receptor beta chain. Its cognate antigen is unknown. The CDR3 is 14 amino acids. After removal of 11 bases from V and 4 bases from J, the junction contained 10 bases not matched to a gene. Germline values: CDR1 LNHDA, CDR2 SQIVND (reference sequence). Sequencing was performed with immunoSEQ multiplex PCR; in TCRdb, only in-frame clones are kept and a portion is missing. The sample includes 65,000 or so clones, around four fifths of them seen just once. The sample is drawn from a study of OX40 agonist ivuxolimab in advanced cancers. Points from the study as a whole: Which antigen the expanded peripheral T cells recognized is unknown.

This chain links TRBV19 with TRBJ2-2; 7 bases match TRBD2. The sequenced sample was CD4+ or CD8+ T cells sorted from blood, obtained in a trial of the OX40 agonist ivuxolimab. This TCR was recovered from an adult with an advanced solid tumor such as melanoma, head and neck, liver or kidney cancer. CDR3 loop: CAARIREGTGELFF. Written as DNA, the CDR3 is TGTGCCGCGAGAATCAGGGAGGGCACCGGGGAGCTGTTTTTT. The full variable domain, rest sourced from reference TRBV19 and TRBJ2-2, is DGGITQSPKYLFRKEGQNVTLSCEQNLNHDAMYWYRQDPGQGLRLIYYSQIVNDFQKGDIAEGYSVSREKKESFPLTVTSAQKNPTAFYLCAARIREGTGELFFGEGSRLTVL.